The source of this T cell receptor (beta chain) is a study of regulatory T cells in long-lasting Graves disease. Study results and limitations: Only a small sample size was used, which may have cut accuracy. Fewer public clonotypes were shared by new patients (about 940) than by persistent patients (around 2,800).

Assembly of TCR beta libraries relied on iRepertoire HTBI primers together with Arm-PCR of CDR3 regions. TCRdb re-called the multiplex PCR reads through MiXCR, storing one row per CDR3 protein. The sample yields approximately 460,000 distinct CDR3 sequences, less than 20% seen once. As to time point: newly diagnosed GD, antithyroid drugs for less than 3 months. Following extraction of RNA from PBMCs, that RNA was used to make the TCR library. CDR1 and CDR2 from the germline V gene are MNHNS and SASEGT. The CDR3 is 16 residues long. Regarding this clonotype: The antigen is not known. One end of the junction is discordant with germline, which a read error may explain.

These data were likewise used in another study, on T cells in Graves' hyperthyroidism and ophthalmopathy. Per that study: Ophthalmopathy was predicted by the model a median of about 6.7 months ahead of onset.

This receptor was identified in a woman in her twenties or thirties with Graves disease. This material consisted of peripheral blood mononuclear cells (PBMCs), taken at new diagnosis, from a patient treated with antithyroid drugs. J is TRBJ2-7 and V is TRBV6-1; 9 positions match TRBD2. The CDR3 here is CASRPSGLAKDYKQYF. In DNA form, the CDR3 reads TGTGCCAGCAGACCCTCGGGACTAGCAAAGGACTACAAGCAGTACTTC.